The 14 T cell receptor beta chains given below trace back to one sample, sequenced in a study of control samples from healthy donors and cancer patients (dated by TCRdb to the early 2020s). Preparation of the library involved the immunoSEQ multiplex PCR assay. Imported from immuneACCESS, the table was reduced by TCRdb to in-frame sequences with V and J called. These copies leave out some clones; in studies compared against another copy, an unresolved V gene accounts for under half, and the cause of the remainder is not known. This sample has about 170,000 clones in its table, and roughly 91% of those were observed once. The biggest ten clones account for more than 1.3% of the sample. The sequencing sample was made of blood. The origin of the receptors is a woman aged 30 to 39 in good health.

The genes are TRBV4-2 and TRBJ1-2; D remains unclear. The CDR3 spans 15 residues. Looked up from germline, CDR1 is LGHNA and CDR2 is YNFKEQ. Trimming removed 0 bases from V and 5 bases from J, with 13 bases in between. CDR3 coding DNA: TGTGCCAGCAGCCAAGAGCTCTTCGCAGTTTATGGCTACACCTTC. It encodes CASSQELFAVYGYTF.

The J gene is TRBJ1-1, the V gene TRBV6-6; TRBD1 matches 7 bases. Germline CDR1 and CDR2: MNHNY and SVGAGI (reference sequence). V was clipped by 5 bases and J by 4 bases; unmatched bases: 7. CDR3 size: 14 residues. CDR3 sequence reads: CASSNSGGGTEAFF. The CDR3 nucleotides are TGTGCCAGCAGTAATTCAGGGGGGGGCACTGAAGCTTTCTTT.

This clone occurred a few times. CDR3 bases: TGTGCCAGCAGTACACAGGGGATTGGTAACTATGGCTACACCTTC. Translating it yields CASSTQGIGNYGYTF. The chain has TRBV6-5 and TRBJ1-2; 7 bases are shared with TRBD1. The CDR3 is made up of 15 amino acids. Germline V CDR1 and CDR2: MNHEY, SVGAGI. The trim removed 5 bases at V and 1 base at J, leaving 7 bases unmatched.

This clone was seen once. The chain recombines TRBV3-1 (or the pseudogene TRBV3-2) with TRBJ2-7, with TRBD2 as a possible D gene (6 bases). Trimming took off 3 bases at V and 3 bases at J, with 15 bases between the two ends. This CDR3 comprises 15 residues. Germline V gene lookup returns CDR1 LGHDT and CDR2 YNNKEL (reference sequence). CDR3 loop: CASSQGGALNYEQYF. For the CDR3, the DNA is TGTGCCAGCAGCCAGGGCGGGGCCCTTAACTACGAGCAGTACTTC.

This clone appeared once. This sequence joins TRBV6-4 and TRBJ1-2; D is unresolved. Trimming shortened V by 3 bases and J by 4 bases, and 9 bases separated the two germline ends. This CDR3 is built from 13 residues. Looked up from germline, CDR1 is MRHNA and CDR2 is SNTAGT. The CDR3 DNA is TGTGCCAGCAGTGATACAGTCGGCTATGGCTACACCTTC. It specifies CASSDTVGYGYTF.

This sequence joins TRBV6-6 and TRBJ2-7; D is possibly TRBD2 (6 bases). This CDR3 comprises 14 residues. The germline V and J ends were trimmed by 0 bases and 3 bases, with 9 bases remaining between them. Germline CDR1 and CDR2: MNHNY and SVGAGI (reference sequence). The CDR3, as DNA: TGTGCCAGCAGTTACTCGACTAGTCGCTACGAGCAGTACTTC. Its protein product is CASSYSTSRYEQYF.

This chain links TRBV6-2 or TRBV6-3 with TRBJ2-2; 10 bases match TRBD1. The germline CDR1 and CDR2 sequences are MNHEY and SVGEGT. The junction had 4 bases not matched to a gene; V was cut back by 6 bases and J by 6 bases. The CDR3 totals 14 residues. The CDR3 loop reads CASSTGQGSGELFF. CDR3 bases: TGTGCCAGCAGCACGGGACAGGGGTCCGGGGAGCTGTTTTTT.

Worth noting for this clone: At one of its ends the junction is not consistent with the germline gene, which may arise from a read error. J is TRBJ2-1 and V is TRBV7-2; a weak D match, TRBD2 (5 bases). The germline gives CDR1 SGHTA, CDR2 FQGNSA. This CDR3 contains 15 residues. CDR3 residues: CASSVAQSSYNEQFF. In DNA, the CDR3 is TGTGCCAGCAGCGTAGCGCAAAGCTCCTACAATGAGCAGTTCTTC. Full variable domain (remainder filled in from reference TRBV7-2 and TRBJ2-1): GAGVSQSPSNKVTEKGKDVELRCDPISGHTALYWYRQSLGQGLEFLIYFQGNSAPDKSGLPSDRFSAERTGGSVSTLTIQRTQQEDSAVYLCASSVAQSSYNEQFFGPGTRLTVL.

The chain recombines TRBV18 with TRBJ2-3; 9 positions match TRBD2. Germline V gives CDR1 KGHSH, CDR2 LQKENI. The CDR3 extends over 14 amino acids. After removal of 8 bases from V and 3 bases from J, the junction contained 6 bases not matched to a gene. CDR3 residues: CASTTSGQTDTQYF. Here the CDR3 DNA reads TGTGCCAGCACGACTAGCGGACAGACAGATACGCAGTATTTT.

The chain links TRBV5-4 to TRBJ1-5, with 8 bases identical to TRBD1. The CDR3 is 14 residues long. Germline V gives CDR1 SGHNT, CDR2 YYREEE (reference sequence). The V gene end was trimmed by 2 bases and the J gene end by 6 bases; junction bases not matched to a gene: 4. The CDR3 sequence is CASSLSGGGQPQHF. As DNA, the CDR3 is TGTGCCAGCAGCTTATCAGGGGGCGGTCAGCCCCAGCATTTT.

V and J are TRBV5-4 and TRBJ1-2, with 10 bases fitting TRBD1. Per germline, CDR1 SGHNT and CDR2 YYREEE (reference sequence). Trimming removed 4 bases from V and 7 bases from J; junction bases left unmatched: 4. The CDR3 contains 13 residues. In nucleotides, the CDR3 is TGTGCCAGCAGCAGGGGACAGGGGCCTGGCTACACCTTC. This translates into CASSRGQGPGYTF.

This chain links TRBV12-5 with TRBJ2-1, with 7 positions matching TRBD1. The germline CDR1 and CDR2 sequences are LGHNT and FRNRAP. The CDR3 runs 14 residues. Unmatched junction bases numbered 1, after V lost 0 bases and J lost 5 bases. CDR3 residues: CASGLVQGNNEQFF. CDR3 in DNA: TGTGCTAGTGGTTTGGTACAGGGGAACAATGAGCAGTTCTTC.

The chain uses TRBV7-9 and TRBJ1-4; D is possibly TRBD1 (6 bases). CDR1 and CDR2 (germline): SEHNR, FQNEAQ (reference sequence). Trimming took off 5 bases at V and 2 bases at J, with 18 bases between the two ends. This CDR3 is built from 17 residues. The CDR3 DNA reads TGTGCCAGCAGCCCCCCAGGGGAACGTGTCACTAATGAAAAACTGTTTTTT. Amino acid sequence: CASSPPGERVTNEKLFF. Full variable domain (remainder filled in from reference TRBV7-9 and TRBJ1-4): DTGVSQNPRHKITKRGQNVTFRCDPISEHNRLYWYRQTLGQGPEFLTYFQNEAQLEKSRLLSDRFSAERPKGSFSTLEIQRTEQGDSAMYLCASSPPGERVTNEKLFFGSGTQLSVL.

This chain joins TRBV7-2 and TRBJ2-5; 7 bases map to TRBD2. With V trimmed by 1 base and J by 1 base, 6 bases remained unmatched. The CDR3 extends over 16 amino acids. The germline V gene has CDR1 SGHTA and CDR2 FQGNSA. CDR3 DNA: TGTGCCAGCAGCTTAGTGGGGGGGACCCCCCAAGAGACCCAGTACTTC. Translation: CASSLVGGTPQETQYF.